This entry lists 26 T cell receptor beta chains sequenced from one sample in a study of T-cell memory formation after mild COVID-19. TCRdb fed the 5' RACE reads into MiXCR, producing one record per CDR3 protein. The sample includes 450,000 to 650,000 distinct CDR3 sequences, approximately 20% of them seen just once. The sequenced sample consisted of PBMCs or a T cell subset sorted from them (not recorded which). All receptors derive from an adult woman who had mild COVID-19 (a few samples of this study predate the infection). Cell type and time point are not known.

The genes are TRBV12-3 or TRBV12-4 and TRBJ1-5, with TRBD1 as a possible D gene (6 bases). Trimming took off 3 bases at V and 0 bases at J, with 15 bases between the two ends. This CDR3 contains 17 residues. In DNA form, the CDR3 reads TGTGCCAGCAGTTTTCAGGGGCCGGGAACTAGCAATCAGCCCCAGCATTTT. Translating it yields CASSFQGPGTSNQPQHF.

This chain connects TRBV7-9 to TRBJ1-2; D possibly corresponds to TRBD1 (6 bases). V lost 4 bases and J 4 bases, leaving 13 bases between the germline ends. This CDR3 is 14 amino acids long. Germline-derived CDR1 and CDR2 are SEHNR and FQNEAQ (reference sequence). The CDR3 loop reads CASSYPGTLYGYTF. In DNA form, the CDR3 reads TGTGCCAGCAGCTATCCCGGGACACTCTATGGCTACACCTTC.

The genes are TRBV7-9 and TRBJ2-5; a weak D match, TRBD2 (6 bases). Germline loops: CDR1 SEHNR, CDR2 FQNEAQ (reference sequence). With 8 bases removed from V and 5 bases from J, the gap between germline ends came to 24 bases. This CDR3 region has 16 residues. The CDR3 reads CASGGGGRLVRETQYF. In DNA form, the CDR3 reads TGTGCCAGCGGGGGAGGAGGGCGGCTAGTCCGGGAGACCCAGTACTTC.

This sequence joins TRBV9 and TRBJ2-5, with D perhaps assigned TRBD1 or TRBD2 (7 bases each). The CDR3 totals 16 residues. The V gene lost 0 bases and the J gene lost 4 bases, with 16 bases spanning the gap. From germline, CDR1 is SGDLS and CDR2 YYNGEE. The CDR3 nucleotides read TGTGCCAGCAGCGTAGCTACGGGCAGGGGGGGAGAGACCCAGTACTTC. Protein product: CASSVATGRGGETQYF.

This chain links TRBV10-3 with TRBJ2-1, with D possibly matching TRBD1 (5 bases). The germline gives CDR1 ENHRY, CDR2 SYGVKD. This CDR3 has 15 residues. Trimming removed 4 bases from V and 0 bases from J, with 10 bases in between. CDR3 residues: CAISAGASSYNEQFF. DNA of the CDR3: TGTGCCATCAGTGCTGGGGCTAGCTCCTACAATGAGCAGTTCTTC.

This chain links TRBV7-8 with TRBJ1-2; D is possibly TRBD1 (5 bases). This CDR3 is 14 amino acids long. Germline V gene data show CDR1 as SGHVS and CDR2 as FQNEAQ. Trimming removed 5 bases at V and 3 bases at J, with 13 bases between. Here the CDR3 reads CASSPGRVDYGYTF. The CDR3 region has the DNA TGTGCCAGCAGCCCAGGGAGGGTGGACTATGGCTACACCTTC.

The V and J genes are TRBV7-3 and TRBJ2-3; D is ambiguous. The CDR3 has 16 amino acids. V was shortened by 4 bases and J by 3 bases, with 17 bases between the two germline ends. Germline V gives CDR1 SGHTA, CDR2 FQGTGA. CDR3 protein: CASSYGVEYGTDTQYF. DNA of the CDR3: TGTGCCAGCAGCTACGGAGTCGAGTACGGGACAGATACGCAGTATTTT.

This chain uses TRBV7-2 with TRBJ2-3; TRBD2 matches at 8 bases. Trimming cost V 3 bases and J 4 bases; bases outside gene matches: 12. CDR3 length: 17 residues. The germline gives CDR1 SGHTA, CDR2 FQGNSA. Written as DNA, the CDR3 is TGTGCCAGCAGCTTCCGGGGGGGAGTGGAGGGCGCAGATACGCAGTATTTT. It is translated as CASSFRGGVEGADTQYF.

The CDR3 loop is CATRAELNTGELFF. DNA for the CDR3: TGTGCCACGCGGGCCGAATTGAACACCGGGGAGCTGTTTTTT. The chain combines TRBV28 with TRBJ2-2, with D perhaps matching TRBD2 (5 bases). The V end lost 10 bases, the J end lost 1 base, and 13 bases lay between the germline ends. Germline CDR1 and CDR2: MDHEN and SYDVKM. The CDR3 totals 14 residues. Supplemented by reference TRBV28 and TRBJ2-2, the full variable domain reads DVKVTQSSRYLVKRTGEKVFLECVQDMDHENMFWYRQDPGLGLRLIYFSYDVKMKEKGDIPEGYSVSREKKERFSLILESASTNQTSMYLCATRAELNTGELFFGEGSRLTVL.

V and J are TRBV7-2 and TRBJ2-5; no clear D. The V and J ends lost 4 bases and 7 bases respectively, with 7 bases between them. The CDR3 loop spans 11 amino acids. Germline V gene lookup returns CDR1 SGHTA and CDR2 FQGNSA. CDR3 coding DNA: TGTGCCAGCAGCTACTTCGGGACCCAGTACTTC. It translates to CASSYFGTQYF.

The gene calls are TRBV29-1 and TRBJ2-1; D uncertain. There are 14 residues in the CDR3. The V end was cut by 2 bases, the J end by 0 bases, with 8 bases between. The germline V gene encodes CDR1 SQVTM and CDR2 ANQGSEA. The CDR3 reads CSVEWTSSYNEQFF. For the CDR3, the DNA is TGCAGCGTTGAATGGACGAGCTCCTACAATGAGCAGTTCTTC.

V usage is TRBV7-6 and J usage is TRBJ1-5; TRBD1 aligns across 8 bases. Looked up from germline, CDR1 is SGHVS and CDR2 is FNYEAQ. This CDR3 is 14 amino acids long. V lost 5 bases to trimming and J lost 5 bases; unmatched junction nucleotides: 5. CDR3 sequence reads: CASSPTGDDQPQHF. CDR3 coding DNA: TGTGCCAGCAGCCCGACAGGGGATGATCAGCCCCAGCATTTT.

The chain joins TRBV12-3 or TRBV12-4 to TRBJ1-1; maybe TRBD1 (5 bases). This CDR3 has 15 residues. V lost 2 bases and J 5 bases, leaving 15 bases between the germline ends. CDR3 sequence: CASSLNPPGTTEAFF. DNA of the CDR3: TGTGCCAGCAGTTTAAACCCCCCAGGGACGACTGAAGCTTTCTTT.

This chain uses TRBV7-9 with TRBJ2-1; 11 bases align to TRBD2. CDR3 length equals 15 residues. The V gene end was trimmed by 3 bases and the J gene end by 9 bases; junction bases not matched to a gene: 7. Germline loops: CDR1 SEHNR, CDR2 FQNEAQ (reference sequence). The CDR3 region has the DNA TGTGCCAGCAGCTTTTGGTCGGGACTAGCGGTTGAGCAGTTCTTC. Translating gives CASSFWSGLAVEQFF.

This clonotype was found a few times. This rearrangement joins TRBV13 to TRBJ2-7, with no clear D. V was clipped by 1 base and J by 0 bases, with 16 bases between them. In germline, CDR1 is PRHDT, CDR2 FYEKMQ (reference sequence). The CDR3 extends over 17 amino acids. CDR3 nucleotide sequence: TGTGCCAGCAGCTTAGATTCTTCTAGATCGAGCTCCTACGAGCAGTACTTC. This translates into CASSLDSSRSSSYEQYF.

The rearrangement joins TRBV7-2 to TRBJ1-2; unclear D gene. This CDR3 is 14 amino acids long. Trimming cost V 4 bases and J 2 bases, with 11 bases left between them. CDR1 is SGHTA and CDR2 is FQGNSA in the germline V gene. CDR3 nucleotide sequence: TGTGCCAGCAGCTCCCCCTCCTCCAACTATGGCTACACCTTC. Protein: CASSSPSSNYGYTF. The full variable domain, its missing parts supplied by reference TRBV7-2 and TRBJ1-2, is GAGVSQSPSNKVTEKGKDVELRCDPISGHTALYWYRQSLGQGLEFLIYFQGNSAPDKSGLPSDRFSAERTGGSVSTLTIQRTQQEDSAVYLCASSSPSSNYGYTFGSGTRLTVV.

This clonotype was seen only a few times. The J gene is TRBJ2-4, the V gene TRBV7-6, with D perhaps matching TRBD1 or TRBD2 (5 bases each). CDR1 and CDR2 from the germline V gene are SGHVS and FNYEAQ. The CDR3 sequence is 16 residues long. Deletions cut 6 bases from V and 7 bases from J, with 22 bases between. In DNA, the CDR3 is TGTGCCAGCAGTAGCGCAATTTGGGGGTTGGGGAACATTCAGTACTTC. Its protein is CASSSAIWGLGNIQYF.

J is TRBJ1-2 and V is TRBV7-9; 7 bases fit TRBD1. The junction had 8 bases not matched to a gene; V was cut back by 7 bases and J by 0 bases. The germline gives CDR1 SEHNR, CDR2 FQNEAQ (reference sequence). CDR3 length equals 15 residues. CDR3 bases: TGTGCCAGCACCGCAGGGGGATCTACTAACTATGGCTACACCTTC. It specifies CASTAGGSTNYGYTF.

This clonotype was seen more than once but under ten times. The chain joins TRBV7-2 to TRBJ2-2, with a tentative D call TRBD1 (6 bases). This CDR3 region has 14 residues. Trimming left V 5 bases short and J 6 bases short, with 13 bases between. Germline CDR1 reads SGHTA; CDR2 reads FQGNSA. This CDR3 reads CASSPLQGPGELFF. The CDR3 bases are TGTGCCAGCAGCCCCCTCCAGGGGCCCGGGGAGCTGTTTTTT.

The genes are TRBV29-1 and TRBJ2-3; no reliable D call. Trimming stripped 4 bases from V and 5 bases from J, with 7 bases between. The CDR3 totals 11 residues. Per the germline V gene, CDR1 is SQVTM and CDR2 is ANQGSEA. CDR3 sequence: CSVAGLDTQYF. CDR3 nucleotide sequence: TGCAGCGTTGCAGGATTAGATACGCAGTATTTT.

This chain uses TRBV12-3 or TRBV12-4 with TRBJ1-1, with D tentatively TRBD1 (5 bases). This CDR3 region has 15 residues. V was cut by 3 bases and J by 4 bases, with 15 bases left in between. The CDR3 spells CASSFLGSGLTEAFF. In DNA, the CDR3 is TGTGCCAGCAGTTTTCTGGGGTCGGGGCTCACTGAAGCTTTCTTT.

The chain's CDR3 is CASSHQGDEAFF. The CDR3 DNA reads as TGTGCCAGCAGTCATCAGGGGGATGAAGCTTTCTTT. The chain couples TRBV6-2 or TRBV6-3 to TRBJ1-1, with 7 bases identical to TRBD1. CDR3 length equals 12 residues. Germline CDR1 is MNHEY and CDR2 is SVGEGT. V lost 5 bases, J lost 7 bases, and 4 bases stayed unmatched.

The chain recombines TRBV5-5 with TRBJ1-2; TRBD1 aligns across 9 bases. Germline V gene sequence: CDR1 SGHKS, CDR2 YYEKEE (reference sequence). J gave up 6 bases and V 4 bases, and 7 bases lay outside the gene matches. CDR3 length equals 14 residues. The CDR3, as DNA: TGTGCCAGCAGCCCACAGGGGGCGGGCCATGGCTACACCTTC. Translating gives CASSPQGAGHGYTF.

The CDR3 loop reads CASSPGGSRDTQYF. CDR3 sequence (DNA): TGTGCCAGCAGCCCAGGGGGTAGCAGGGATACGCAGTATTTT. The J gene is TRBJ2-3, the V gene TRBV7-2; the match to TRBD1 covers 7 bases. V shed 5 bases, J shed 6 bases, and the junction held 8 bases outside the gene matches. CDR1 and CDR2 (germline): SGHTA, FQGNSA. There are 14 residues in the CDR3.

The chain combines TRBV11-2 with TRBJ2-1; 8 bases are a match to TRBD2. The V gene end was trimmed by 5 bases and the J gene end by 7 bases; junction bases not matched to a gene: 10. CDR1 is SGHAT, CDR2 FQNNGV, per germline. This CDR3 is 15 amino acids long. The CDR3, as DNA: TGTGCCAGCAGCCCTTCAAGCGGGAGTCCAAATGAGCAGTTCTTC. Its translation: CASSPSSGSPNEQFF.

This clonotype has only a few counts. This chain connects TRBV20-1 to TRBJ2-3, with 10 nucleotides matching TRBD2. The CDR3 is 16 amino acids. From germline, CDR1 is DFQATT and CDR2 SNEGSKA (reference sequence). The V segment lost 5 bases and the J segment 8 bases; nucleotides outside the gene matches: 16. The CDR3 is CSALQSSGGISGTQYF. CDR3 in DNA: TGCAGTGCTCTGCAAAGTAGCGGGGGGATTTCGGGTACGCAGTATTTT.